The entry that follows covers one T cell receptor beta chain sequence. Its antigen is not known. This sample was included in a study of T cell responses to AZD1222 COVID-19 vaccine. Study-wide context: Samples with a second dose at about 4 or about 12 weeks were pooled together. Study-wide results and caveats: Close to half of all spike-specific TCRs reportedly target regions of the variants that are unmutated. Seropositive AZD1222 recipients at baseline numbered only 5 to 7. White British donors predominated, females outnumbered males, and clonal diversity was possibly underestimated.

Trimming took off 8 bases at V and 1 base at J, with 5 bases between the two ends. The CDR3 covers 11 residues. Germline lookup yields CDR1 LNHNV and CDR2 YYDKDF (reference sequence). Only in-frame clones appear in the TCRdb table, and some are missing; sequencing was by immunoSEQ multiplex PCR. The sample contains roughly 140,000 clones, 80% to 90% of which appear only once. The sample consisted of peripheral blood, taken on day 0 of AZD1222 vaccination. The genes are TRBV15 and TRBJ1-1; tentatively, D is TRBD1 (5 bases). The origin of this receptor is an adult in good health. The CDR3 coding sequence is TGTGCCACCGGGGGGAACACTGAAGCTTTCTTT. Encoded protein: CATGGNTEAFF.